This T cell receptor (beta chain) appears in the sequencing data of a study of shared clonotypes between healthy human individuals. Study conclusions and caveats: Read depth was anticipated to influence clonotype sharing among donors. Rarefaction showed that sequencing of sorted subsets was incomplete (despite large depth).

Comment on this clone: The antigen is unknown.

Terminally differentiated effector memory CD45RA+ cells were left out of the naive CD8 fraction, which was CD45RO-negative and positively selected for CCR7. Germline assignment: CDR1 MNHNS and CDR2 SASEGT. CDR3 length: 15 amino acids. Unmatched junction bases numbered 14, after V lost 7 bases and J lost 6 bases. TCRdb's copy holds only in-frame clones and misses some; the assay was immunoSEQ multiplex PCR. The data hold about 700,000 clones, with 92% observed a single time. This chain uses TRBV6-1 with TRBJ2-7; 8 nucleotides line up with TRBD1. The clonotype comes from a man between 25 and 39 years old in good health. Sequences were obtained from naive CD8+ T cells sorted from blood. The CDR3 bases are TGTGCCAGCACCTCCCCCGGGACAGGTCCCCTCGAGCAGTACTTC. Translation: CASTSPGTGPLEQYF.